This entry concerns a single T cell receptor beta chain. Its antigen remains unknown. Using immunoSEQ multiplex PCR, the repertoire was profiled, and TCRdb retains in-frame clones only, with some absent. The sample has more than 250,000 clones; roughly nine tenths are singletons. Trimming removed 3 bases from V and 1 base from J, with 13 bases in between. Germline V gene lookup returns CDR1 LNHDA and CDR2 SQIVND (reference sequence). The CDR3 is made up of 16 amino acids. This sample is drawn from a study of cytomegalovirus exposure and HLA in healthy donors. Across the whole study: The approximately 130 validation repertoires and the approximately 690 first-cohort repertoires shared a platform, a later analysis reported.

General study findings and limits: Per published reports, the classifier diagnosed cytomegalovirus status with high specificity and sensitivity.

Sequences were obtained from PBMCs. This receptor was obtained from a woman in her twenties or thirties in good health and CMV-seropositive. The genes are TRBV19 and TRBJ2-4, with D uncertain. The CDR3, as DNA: TGTGCCAGTAGTATTTATATGGGTGGGGCCAAAAACATTCAGTACTTC. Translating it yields CASSIYMGGAKNIQYF.